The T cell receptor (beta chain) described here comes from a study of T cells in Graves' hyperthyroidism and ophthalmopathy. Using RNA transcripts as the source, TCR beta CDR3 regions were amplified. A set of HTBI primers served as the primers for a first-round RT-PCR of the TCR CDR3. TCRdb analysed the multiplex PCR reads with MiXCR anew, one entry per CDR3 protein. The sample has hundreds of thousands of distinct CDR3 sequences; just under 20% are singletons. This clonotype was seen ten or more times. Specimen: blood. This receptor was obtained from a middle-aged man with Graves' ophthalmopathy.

The CDR3 is CASTNTGGNYEQYF. In nucleotides, the CDR3 is TGTGCCAGCACCAACACAGGGGGCAACTACGAGCAGTACTTC. The rearrangement joins TRBV5-6 to TRBJ2-7, with 9 nucleotides matching TRBD1. CDR1 is SGHDT, CDR2 YYEEEE, per germline. CDR3 length: 14 amino acids. V trimming: 6 bases; J trimming: 3 bases; junction bases outside the gene matches: 7.